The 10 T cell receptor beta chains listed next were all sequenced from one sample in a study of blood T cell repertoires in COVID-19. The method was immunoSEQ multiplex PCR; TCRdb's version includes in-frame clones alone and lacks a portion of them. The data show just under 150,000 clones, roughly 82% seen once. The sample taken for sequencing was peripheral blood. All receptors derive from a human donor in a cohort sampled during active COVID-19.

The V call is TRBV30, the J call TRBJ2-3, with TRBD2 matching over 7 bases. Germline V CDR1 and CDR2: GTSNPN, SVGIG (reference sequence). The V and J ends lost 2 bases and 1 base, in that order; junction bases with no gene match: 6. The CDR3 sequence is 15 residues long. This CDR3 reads CAWSSSLAGTDTQYF. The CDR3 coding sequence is TGTGCCTGGAGTAGTAGCCTAGCGGGCACAGATACGCAGTATTTT.

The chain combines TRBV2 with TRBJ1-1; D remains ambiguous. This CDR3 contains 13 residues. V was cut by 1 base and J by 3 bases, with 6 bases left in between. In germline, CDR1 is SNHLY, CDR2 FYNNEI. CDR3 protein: CASSEDRDTEAFF. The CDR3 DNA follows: TGTGCCAGCAGTGAAGACAGAGACACTGAAGCTTTCTTT. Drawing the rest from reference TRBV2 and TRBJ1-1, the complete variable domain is EPEVTQTPSHQVTQMGQEVILRCVPISNHLYFYWYRQILGQKVEFLVSFYNNEISEKSEIFDDQFSVERPDGSNFTLKIRSTKLEDSAMYFCASSEDRDTEAFFGQGTRLTVV.

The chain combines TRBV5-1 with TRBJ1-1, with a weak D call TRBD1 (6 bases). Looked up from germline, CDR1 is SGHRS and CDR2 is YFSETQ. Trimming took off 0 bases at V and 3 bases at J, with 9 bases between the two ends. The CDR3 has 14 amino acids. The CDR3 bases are TGCGCCAGCAGCTTGGCAGGGGTGGACACTGAAGCTTTCTTT. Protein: CASSLAGVDTEAFF. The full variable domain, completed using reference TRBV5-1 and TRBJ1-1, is KAGVTQTPRYLIKTRGQQVTLSCSPISGHRSVSWYQQTPGQGLQFLFEYFSETQRNKGNFPGRFSGRQFSNSRSEMNVSTLELGDSALYLCASSLAGVDTEAFFGQGTRLTVV.

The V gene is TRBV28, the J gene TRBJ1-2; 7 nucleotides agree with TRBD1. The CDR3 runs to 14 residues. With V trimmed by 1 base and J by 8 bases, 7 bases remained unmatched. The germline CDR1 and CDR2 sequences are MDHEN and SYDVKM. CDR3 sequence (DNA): TGTGCCAGCAGTTTATCGCAGGGGGTTAAAGGCTACACCTTC. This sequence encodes CASSLSQGVKGYTF.

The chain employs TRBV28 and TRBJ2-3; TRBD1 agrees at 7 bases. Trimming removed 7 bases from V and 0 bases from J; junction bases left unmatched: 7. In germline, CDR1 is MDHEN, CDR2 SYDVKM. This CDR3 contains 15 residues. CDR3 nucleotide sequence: TGTGCCAGCATTATAGACAGGGCTAGCACAGATACGCAGTATTTT. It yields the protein CASIIDRASTDTQYF.

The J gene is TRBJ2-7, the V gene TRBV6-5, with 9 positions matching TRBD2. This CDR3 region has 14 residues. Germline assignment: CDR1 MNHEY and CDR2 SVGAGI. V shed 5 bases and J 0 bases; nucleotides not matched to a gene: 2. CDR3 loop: CASSLAGYSYEQYV. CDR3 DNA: TGTGCCAGCAGTCTAGCGGGGTACTCCTACGAGCAGTACGTC.

The CDR3 sequence is CASSLGAGGEKLFF. CDR3 DNA: TGTGCCAGCAGCTTAGGAGCAGGGGGAGAAAAACTGTTTTTT. The chain is built from TRBV7-9 and TRBJ1-4; 7 bases match TRBD1. The CDR3 loop spans 14 amino acids. V was pared by 1 base and J by 8 bases, with 4 bases of the junction left unmatched. The germline CDR1 and CDR2 sequences are SEHNR and FQNEAQ (reference sequence).

DNA for the CDR3: TGTGCCAGCAGTTCAGGGAATGTCCCTCCCTACGAGCAGTACGTC. This sequence encodes CASSSGNVPPYEQYV. The chain is built from TRBV28 and TRBJ2-7, with D possibly matching TRBD1 (5 bases). Germline V lookup: CDR1 MDHEN, CDR2 SYDVKM. Between the trimmed V and J ends, which lost 4 bases and 2 bases, there was a span of 15 bases. CDR3 size: 15 residues.

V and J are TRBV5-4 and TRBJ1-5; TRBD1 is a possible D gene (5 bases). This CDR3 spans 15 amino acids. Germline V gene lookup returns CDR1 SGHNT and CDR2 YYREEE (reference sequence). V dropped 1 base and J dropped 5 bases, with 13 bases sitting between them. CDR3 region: CASSLKGNKDQPQHF. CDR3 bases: TGTGCCAGCAGCTTGAAGGGGAACAAAGATCAGCCCCAGCATTTT.

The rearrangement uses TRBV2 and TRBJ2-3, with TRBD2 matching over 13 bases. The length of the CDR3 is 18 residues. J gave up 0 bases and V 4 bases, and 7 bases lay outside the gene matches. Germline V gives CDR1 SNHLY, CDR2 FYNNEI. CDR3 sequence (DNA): TGTGCCAGCAGTGTAGGGACTAGCGGGGACCCTAGCACAGATACGCAGTATTTT. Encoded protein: CASSVGTSGDPSTDTQYF.